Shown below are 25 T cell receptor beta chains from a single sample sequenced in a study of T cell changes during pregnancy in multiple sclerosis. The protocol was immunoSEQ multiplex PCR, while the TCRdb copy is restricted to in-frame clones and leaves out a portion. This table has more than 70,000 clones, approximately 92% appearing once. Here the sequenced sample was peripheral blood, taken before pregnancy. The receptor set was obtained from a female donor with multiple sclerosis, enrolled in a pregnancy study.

Written as DNA, the CDR3 is TGTGCCAGCAGTTACCTGGGGACAGCCCTCTACGAGCAGTACTTC. Encoded protein: CASSYLGTALYEQYF. J is TRBJ2-7 and V is TRBV6-7; 7 bases agree with TRBD1. TRBV6-7 qualifies as an ORF whose function is uncertain. The CDR3 is 15 amino acids. The V segment lost 2 bases and the J segment 3 bases; nucleotides outside the gene matches: 7.

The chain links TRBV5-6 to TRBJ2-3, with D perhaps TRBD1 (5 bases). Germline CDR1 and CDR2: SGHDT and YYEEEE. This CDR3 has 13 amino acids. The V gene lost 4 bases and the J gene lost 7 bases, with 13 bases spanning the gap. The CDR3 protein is CASSLKTAHTQYF. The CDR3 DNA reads TGTGCCAGCAGCCTTAAGACAGCTCATACGCAGTATTTT.

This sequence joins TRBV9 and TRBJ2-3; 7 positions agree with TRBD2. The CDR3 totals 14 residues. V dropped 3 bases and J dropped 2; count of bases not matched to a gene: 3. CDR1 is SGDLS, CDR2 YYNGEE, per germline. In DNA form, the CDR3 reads TGTGCCAGCAGCGCCGCGGGAGCCACAGATACGCAGTATTTT. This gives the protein CASSAAGATDTQYF.

The CDR3 is CASSPEANLISTGELFF. The CDR3 coding sequence is TGTGCCAGCTCACCAGAGGCCAATCTCATAAGCACCGGGGAGCTGTTTTTT. The chain links TRBV18 to TRBJ2-2; D is unresolved. The CDR3 totals 17 residues. Looked up from germline, CDR1 is KGHSH and CDR2 is LQKENI. The V end was cut by 2 bases, the J end by 4 bases, with 17 bases between.

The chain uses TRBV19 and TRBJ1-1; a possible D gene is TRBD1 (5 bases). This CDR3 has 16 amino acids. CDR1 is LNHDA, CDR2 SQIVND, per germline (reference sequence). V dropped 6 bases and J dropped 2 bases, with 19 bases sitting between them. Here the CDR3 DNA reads TGTGCCAGTAGGGGAGGGGCTGGGGACCCTAACACTGAAGCTTTCTTT. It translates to CASRGGAGDPNTEAFF. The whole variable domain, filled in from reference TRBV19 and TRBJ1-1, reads DGGITQSPKYLFRKEGQNVTLSCEQNLNHDAMYWYRQDPGQGLRLIYYSQIVNDFQKGDIAEGYSVSREKKESFPLTVTSAQKNPTAFYLCASRGGAGDPNTEAFFGQGTRLTVV.

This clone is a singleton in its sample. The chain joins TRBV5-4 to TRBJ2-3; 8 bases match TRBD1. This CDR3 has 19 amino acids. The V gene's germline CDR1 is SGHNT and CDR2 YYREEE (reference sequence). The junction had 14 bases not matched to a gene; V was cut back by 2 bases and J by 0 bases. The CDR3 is CASSFARTWTGTSTDTQYF. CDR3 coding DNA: TGTGCCAGCAGCTTCGCACGAACTTGGACAGGGACTAGCACAGATACGCAGTATTTT.

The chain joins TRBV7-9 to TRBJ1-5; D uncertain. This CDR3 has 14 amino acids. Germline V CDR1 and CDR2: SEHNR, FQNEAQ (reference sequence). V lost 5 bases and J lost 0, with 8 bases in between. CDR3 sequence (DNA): TGTGCCAGCAGCCGAGACATTAGCAATCAGCCCCAGCATTTT. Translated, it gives CASSRDISNQPQHF.

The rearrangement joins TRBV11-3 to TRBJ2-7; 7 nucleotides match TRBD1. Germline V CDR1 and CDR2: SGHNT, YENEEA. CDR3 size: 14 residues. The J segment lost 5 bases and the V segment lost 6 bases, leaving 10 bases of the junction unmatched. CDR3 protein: CASRKTGVAHEQYF. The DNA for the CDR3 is TGTGCCAGCAGAAAAACAGGGGTAGCCCACGAGCAGTACTTC. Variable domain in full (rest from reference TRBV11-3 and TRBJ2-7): EAGVVQSPRYKIIEKKQPVAFWCNPISGHNTLYWYLQNLGQGPELLIRYENEEAVDDSQLPKDRFSAERLKGVDSTLKIQPAELGDSAVYLCASRKTGVAHEQYFGPGTRLTVT.

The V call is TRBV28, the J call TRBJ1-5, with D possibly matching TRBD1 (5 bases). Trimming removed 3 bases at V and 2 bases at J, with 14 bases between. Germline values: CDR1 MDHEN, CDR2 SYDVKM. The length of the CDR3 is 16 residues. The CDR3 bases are TGTGCCAGCAGTTTCTATCAGGGTAGGGGCAATCAGCCCCAGCATTTT. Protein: CASSFYQGRGNQPQHF. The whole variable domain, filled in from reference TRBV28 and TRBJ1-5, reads DVKVTQSSRYLVKRTGEKVFLECVQDMDHENMFWYRQDPGLGLRLIYFSYDVKMKEKGDIPEGYSVSREKKERFSLILESASTNQTSMYLCASSFYQGRGNQPQHFGDGTRLSIL.

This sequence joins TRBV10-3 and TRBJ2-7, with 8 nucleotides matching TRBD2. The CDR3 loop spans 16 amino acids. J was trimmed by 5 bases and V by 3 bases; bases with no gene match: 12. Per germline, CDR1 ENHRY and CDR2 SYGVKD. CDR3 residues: CAISDNGRARADEQYF. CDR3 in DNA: TGTGCCATCAGTGATAACGGGAGGGCCCGTGCGGACGAGCAGTACTTC.

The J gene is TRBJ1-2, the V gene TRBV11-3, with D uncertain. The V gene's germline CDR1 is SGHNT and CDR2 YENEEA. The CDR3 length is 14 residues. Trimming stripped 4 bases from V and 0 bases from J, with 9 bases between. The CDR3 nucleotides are TGTGCCAGCAGCTCCCGGGATTCTAACTATGGCTACACCTTC. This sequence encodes CASSSRDSNYGYTF.

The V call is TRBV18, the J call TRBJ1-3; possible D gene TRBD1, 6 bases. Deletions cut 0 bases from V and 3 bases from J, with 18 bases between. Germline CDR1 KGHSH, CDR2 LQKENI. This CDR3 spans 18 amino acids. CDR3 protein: CASSPPGHLARIGNTIYF. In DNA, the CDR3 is TGTGCCAGCTCACCACCGGGACATCTAGCTCGGATTGGAAACACCATATATTTT.

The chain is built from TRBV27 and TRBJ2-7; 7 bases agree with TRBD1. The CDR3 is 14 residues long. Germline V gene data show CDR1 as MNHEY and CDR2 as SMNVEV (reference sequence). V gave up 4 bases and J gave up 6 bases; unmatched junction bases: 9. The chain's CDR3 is CASSSRLTGVEQYF. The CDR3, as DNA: TGTGCCAGCAGTTCCCGCCTAACAGGGGTCGAGCAGTACTTC.

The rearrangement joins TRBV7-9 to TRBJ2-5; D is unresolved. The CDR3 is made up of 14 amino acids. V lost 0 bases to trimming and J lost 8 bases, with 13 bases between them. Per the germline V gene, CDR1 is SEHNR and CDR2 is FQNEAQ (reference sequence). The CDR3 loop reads CASSLASGSATQYF. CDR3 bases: TGTGCCAGCAGCTTAGCGTCGGGTAGTGCAACCCAGTACTTC.

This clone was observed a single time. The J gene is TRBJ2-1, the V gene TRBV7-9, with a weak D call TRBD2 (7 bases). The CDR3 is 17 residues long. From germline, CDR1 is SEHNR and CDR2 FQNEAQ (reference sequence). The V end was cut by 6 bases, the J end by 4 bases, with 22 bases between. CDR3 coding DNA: TGTGCCAGCAGTCTCCCGGAGGGAGGGGGGGAATACAATGAGCAGTTCTTC. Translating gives CASSLPEGGGEYNEQFF.

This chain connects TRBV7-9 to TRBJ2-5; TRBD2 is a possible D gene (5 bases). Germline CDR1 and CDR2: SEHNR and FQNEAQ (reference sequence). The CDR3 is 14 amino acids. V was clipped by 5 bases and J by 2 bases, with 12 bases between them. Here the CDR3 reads CASSRSALQETQYF. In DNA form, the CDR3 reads TGTGCCAGCAGCCGTAGCGCACTACAAGAGACCCAGTACTTC.

The CDR3 is CASSLGPGETQYF. The CDR3 bases are TGTGCCAGCAGCTTAGGACCAGGAGAGACCCAGTACTTC. The chain employs TRBV7-9 and TRBJ2-5, with D unresolved. Deletions cut 1 base from V and 4 bases from J, with 7 bases between. The CDR3 is made up of 13 amino acids. CDR1 is SEHNR, CDR2 FQNEAQ, per germline (reference sequence).

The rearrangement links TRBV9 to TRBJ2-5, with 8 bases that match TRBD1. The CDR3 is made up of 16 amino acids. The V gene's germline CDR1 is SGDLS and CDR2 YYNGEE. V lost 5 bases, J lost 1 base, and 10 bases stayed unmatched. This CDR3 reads CASSSRQGSTQETQYF. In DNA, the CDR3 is TGTGCCAGCAGTTCTAGACAGGGGAGTACCCAAGAGACCCAGTACTTC.

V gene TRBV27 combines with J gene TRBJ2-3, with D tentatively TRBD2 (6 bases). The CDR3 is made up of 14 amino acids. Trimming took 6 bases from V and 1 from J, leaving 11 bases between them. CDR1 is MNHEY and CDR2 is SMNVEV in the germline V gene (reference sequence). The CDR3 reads CASSSGFRTDTQYF. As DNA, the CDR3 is TGTGCCAGCAGCAGCGGGTTTCGCACAGATACGCAGTATTTT.

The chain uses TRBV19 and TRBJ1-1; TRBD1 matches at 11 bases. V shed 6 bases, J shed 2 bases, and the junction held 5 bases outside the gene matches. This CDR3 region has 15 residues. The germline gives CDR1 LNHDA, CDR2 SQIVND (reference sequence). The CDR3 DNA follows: TGTGCCAGTAGGATACGGACAGGGGGCAACACTGAAGCTTTCTTT. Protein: CASRIRTGGNTEAFF.

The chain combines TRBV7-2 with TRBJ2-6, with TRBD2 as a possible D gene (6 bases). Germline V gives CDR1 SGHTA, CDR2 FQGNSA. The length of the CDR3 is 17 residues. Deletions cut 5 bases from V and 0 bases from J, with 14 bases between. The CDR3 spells CASSNRGGDSGANVLTF. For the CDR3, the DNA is TGTGCCAGCAGCAATCGGGGCGGGGACTCTGGGGCCAACGTCCTGACTTTC.

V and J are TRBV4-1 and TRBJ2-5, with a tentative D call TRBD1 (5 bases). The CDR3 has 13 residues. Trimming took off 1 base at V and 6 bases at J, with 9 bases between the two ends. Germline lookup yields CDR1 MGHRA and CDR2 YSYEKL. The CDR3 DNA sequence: TGCGCCAGCAGCCAAGCACAGGCTCAGACCCAGTACTTC. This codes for CASSQAQAQTQYF.

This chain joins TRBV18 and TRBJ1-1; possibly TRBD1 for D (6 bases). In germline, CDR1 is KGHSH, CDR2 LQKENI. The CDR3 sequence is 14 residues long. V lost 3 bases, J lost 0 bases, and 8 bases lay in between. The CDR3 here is CASSPDSMNTEAFF. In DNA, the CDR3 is TGTGCCAGCTCACCGGACAGCATGAACACTGAAGCTTTCTTT.

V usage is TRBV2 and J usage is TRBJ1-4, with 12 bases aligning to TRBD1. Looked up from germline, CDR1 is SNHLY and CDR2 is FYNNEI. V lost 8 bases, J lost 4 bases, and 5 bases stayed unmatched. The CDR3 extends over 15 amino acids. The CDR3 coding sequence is TGTGCCAGCGGGGGACAGGGGGCCCGTAATGAAAAACTGTTTTTT. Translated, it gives CASGGQGARNEKLFF.

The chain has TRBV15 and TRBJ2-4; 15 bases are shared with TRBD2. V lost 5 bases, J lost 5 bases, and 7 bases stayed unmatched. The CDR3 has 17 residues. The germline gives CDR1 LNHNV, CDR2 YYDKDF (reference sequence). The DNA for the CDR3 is TGTGCCACCAGCCCGGGACTAGCGGGAGGAGGCGAAAACATTCAGTACTTC. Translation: CATSPGLAGGGENIQYF.